Listed here are 32 T cell receptor beta chains from one sample, sequenced in a study of OX40 agonist ivuxolimab in advanced cancers. The data were produced by immunoSEQ multiplex PCR, yet TCRdb's version contains in-frame clones alone and is incomplete. The sample carries more than 45,000 clones, 80% to 90% recorded once. The material was CD4+ or CD8+ T cells sorted from blood, obtained in a trial of the OX40 agonist ivuxolimab. The source is an adult with an advanced solid tumor such as melanoma, head and neck, liver or kidney cancer.

This clone was counted once. The V call is TRBV7-6, the J call TRBJ2-1; 7 bases align to TRBD2. This CDR3 comprises 15 residues. The V gene's germline CDR1 is SGHVS and CDR2 FNYEAQ. V lost 4 bases to trimming and J lost 1 base; unmatched junction nucleotides: 4. CDR3 nucleotide sequence: TGTGCCAGCAGCTCCTCTAGCGGTTCCTACAATGAGCAGTTCTTC. Its protein is CASSSSSGSYNEQFF. The variable domain in full, with the rest retrieved from reference TRBV7-6 and TRBJ2-1, is GAGVSQSPRYKVTKRGQDVALRCDPISGHVSLYWYRQALGQGPEFLTYFNYEAQQDKSGLPNDRFSAERPEGSISTLTIQRTEQRDSAMYRCASSSSSGSYNEQFFGPGTRLTVL.

The CDR3 is CASSQDGSSGYNEQFF. The CDR3 DNA follows: TGTGCCAGCAGCCAAGATGGGAGTAGCGGATACAATGAGCAGTTCTTC. This chain joins TRBV4-2 and TRBJ2-1, with D possibly TRBD2 on 6 matching bases. In germline, CDR1 is LGHNA, CDR2 YNFKEQ. CDR3 length: 16 amino acids. V gave up 0 bases and J gave up 4 bases, with 13 bases separating them.

The chain carries TRBV28 and TRBJ2-3, with D perhaps given as TRBD1 or TRBD2 (5 bases each). The CDR3 contains 14 residues. From germline, CDR1 is MDHEN and CDR2 SYDVKM. Between the trimmed V and J ends, which lost 2 bases and 4 bases, there was a span of 10 bases. CDR3: CASSLGTPPDTQYF. In DNA form, the CDR3 reads TGTGCCAGCAGTTTAGGGACCCCTCCAGATACGCAGTATTTT.

This chain joins TRBV5-6 and TRBJ2-7; no definite D call. This CDR3 region has 13 residues. Trimming removed 2 bases from V and 2 bases from J, with 8 bases in between. In germline, CDR1 is SGHDT, CDR2 YYEEEE. CDR3 DNA sequence: TGTGCCAGCAGCTTCGGAAAACCCTACGAGCAGTACTTC. Protein sequence: CASSFGKPYEQYF.

The rearrangement uses TRBV7-9 and TRBJ2-7, with D unclear. The ends were cut back, 4 bases at V and 7 bases at J, with 8 bases in the middle. This CDR3 is 11 amino acids long. The V gene's germline CDR1 is SEHNR and CDR2 FQNEAQ (reference sequence). CDR3 nucleotide sequence: TGTGCCAGCAGCTCCGCCCGAGAGCAGTACTTC. Its protein product is CASSSAREQYF.

This clone has just a few counts. The chain links TRBV2 to TRBJ1-5; D not resolved. CDR1 and CDR2 from the germline V gene are SNHLY and FYNNEI. The CDR3 runs to 15 residues. The V gene lost 7 bases and the J gene lost 4 bases, with 17 bases spanning the gap. CDR3 loop: CASTYGRFGNQPQHF. The CDR3 DNA is TGTGCCAGCACCTATGGACGGTTTGGTAATCAGCCCCAGCATTTT.

This clone has a handful of counts. V is TRBV27 and J is TRBJ2-5; D gene unclear. CDR3 length equals 14 residues. The V end was cut by 6 bases, the J end by 3 bases, with 14 bases between. The germline CDR1 and CDR2 sequences are MNHEY and SMNVEV (reference sequence). DNA for the CDR3: TGTGCCAGCAGCCTCCTGGGTTCAGAAGAGACCCAGTACTTC. Translation: CASSLLGSEETQYF.

The J gene is TRBJ2-5, the V gene TRBV7-6; tentative D call: TRBD2 (6 bases). V lost 4 bases and J 4 bases, leaving 25 bases between the germline ends. This CDR3 is 18 amino acids long. The germline V gene has CDR1 SGHVS and CDR2 FNYEAQ. The CDR3 DNA sequence: TGTGCCAGCAGCTCCAACTACCATGGGGGGTCTTTAGGAGAGACCCAGTACTTC. Amino acids: CASSSNYHGGSLGETQYF.

This clone was recorded once. The genes are TRBV10-3 and TRBJ2-7; D is possibly TRBD2 (5 bases). This CDR3 comprises 13 residues. V gave up 10 bases and J gave up 3 bases, with 16 bases separating them. The germline V gene has CDR1 ENHRY and CDR2 SYGVKD. The CDR3 bases are TGTGCCAACCCGTCGCTCCGGGGCTACGAGCAGTACGTC. Its protein is CANPSLRGYEQYV.

The chain recombines TRBV29-1 with TRBJ1-1, with 7 bases matching TRBD1. V lost 6 bases, J lost 5 bases, and 3 bases stayed unmatched. CDR1 SQVTM and CDR2 ANQGSEA come from the germline V gene. The CDR3 is made up of 11 amino acids. CDR3: CSVKQGTEAFF. The CDR3 nucleotides are TGCAGCGTCAAACAGGGGACTGAAGCTTTCTTT.

V usage is TRBV2 and J usage is TRBJ1-5; 7 bases map to TRBD1. Trimming cost V 6 bases and J 4 bases; bases outside gene matches: 12. Germline CDR1 SNHLY, CDR2 FYNNEI. The CDR3 covers 16 residues. CDR3 nucleotides: TGTGCCAGCAGCCAGATACAACAGGGGCTAAATCAGCCCCAGCATTTT. Its protein is CASSQIQQGLNQPQHF.

Of note for this clone: Different DNA sequences within this sample yield the same CDR3. The chain combines TRBV27 with TRBJ2-1; TRBD2 agrees at 14 bases. The CDR3 loop spans 15 amino acids. The germline gives CDR1 MNHEY, CDR2 SMNVEV (reference sequence). V shed 2 bases, J shed 6 bases, and the junction held 0 bases outside the gene matches. The CDR3 sequence is CASSLGTSGSNEQFF. As DNA, the CDR3 is TGTGCCAGCAGTTTAGGGACTAGCGGGAGCAATGAGCAGTTCTTC.

This chain uses TRBV9 with TRBJ2-3; 9 positions agree with TRBD2. Germline V gene sequence: CDR1 SGDLS, CDR2 YYNGEE. The ends lost 6 bases at V and 5 bases at J; junction bases unmatched: 13. CDR3 length: 16 amino acids. This chain's CDR3 is CASTARAGGPGDTQYF. In DNA form, the CDR3 reads TGTGCCAGCACCGCCCGGGCGGGAGGGCCGGGAGATACGCAGTATTTT.

The V call is TRBV6-5, the J call TRBJ2-1, with no clear D. The CDR3 loop spans 12 amino acids. The V end was cut by 8 bases, the J end by 6 bases, with 11 bases between. CDR1 and CDR2 (germline): MNHEY, SVGAGI. This CDR3 is CASSPSGNEQFF. The CDR3 DNA sequence: TGTGCCAGCTCCCCTTCGGGCAATGAGCAGTTCTTC.

This clone came up a few times. V and J are TRBV7-6 and TRBJ2-1; the D gene is possibly TRBD2 (6 bases). CDR3 length: 13 amino acids. The germline V gene has CDR1 SGHVS and CDR2 FNYEAQ. V was shortened by 5 bases and J by 7 bases, with 12 bases between the two germline ends. CDR3 sequence: CASSRDFPNEQFF. For the CDR3, the DNA is TGTGCCAGCAGCCGGGACTTTCCTAATGAGCAGTTCTTC.

This clone has just a few counts. Additional DNA sequences in this sample encode the identical CDR3. V usage is TRBV27 and J usage is TRBJ2-7, with 12 bases aligning to TRBD2. The CDR3 contains 16 residues. Trimming removed 3 bases from V and 0 bases from J; junction bases left unmatched: 3. Germline CDR1 is MNHEY and CDR2 is SMNVEV (reference sequence). CDR3 protein: CASSLGLAGSSYEQYF. CDR3 nucleotides: TGTGCCAGCAGTTTGGGACTAGCGGGTTCCTCCTACGAGCAGTACTTC.

V gene TRBV4-2 combines with J gene TRBJ1-4; 7 bases match TRBD1. J was trimmed by 6 bases and V by 4 bases; bases with no gene match: 5. There are 14 residues in the CDR3. The germline V gene has CDR1 LGHNA and CDR2 YNFKEQ. The DNA for the CDR3 is TGTGCCAGCAGCCGGACAGGTTATTATGAAAAACTGTTTTTT. Translation: CASSRTGYYEKLFF.

V is TRBV19 and J is TRBJ1-5; D not resolved. The V gene's germline CDR1 is LNHDA and CDR2 SQIVND (reference sequence). The V end lost 7 bases, the J end lost 4 bases, and 11 bases lay between the germline ends. The CDR3 contains 13 residues. CDR3 sequence: CASTLVANQPQHF. Here the CDR3 DNA reads TGTGCCAGTACCTTAGTGGCGAATCAGCCCCAGCATTTT.

The chain is built from TRBV18 and TRBJ2-2; D is undetermined. Trimming took 2 bases from V and 0 from J, leaving 7 bases between them. Germline CDR1 is KGHSH and CDR2 is LQKENI. The CDR3 spans 15 residues. The CDR3 region is CASSPTPANTGELFF. CDR3 nucleotide sequence: TGTGCCAGCTCACCAACCCCCGCGAACACCGGGGAGCTGTTTTTT.

V is TRBV28 and J is TRBJ1-1; D remains unclear. CDR1 and CDR2 (germline): MDHEN, SYDVKM. The CDR3 consists of 13 residues. V lost 7 bases, J lost 3 bases, and 12 bases lay in between. CDR3 coding DNA: TGTGCCAGCACCCTGACTCGGGACACTGAAGCTTTCTTT. Its protein product is CASTLTRDTEAFF.

The genes are TRBV21-1 and TRBJ1-3; the table assigns TRBD1, which was not confirmed against the DNA. TRBV21-1 is listed as a pseudogene. The CDR3 totals 14 residues. The CDR3 sequence: CASSEGGTGNTIYF. The CDR3 region has the DNA TGTGCCAGCAGCGAAGGGGGGACAGGGAACACCATATATTTT.

The CDR3 loop is CAWSAGIQAPNEKLFF. The CDR3 DNA follows: TGTGCCTGGAGTGCGGGCATACAGGCGCCTAATGAAAAACTGTTTTTT. V and J are TRBV30 and TRBJ1-4; possibly TRBD1 for D (5 bases). This CDR3 comprises 16 residues. The germline V gene encodes CDR1 GTSNPN and CDR2 SVGIG (reference sequence). Trimming left V 1 base short and J 3 bases short, with 15 bases between.

The chain joins TRBV11-2 to TRBJ1-1; D gene uncertain. V lost 5 bases to trimming and J lost 8 bases, with 15 bases between them. Germline V lookup: CDR1 SGHAT, CDR2 FQNNGV. The CDR3 runs 13 residues. The CDR3 loop is CASSPYGRREAFF. In DNA, the CDR3 is TGTGCCAGCAGCCCCTACGGACGGAGGGAAGCTTTCTTT.

The chain uses TRBV4-2 and TRBJ2-1; TRBD2 matches at 11 bases. CDR1 and CDR2 (germline): LGHNA, YNFKEQ. The CDR3 runs to 18 residues. J was trimmed by 1 base and V by 0 bases; bases with no gene match: 5. Written as DNA, the CDR3 is TGTGCCAGCAGCCAAGACCCCCTAGCGGGAGGATCCTACAATGAGCAGTTCTTC. Translated: CASSQDPLAGGSYNEQFF.

This clone appeared a single time. J is TRBJ2-3 and V is TRBV19; no reliable D call. The length of the CDR3 is 10 residues. Trimming removed 8 bases at V and 8 bases at J, with 8 bases between. From germline, CDR1 is LNHDA and CDR2 SQIVND (reference sequence). The CDR3 DNA is TGTGCCAGTGGGGTCGGTACGCAGTATTTT. This sequence encodes CASGVGTQYF. Full variable domain (remainder filled in from reference TRBV19 and TRBJ2-3): DGGITQSPKYLFRKEGQNVTLSCEQNLNHDAMYWYRQDPGQGLRLIYYSQIVNDFQKGDIAEGYSVSREKKESFPLTVTSAQKNPTAFYLCASGVGTQYFGPGTRLTVL.

The CDR3 region is CASTTVDGSYNEQFF. The CDR3 DNA reads TGTGCCAGTACGACAGTGGATGGGTCCTACAATGAGCAGTTCTTC. The V and J genes are TRBV19 and TRBJ2-1; tentatively, D is TRBD1 (5 bases). The V gene's germline CDR1 is LNHDA and CDR2 SQIVND (reference sequence). V was shortened by 7 bases and J by 1 base, with 14 bases between the two germline ends. The CDR3 runs to 15 residues.

This sequence joins TRBV9 and TRBJ2-6, with D perhaps TRBD2 (6 bases). The germline gives CDR1 SGDLS, CDR2 YYNGEE. V lost 0 bases and J 3 bases, leaving 10 bases between the germline ends. The CDR3 loop spans 16 amino acids. The CDR3 nucleotides are TGTGCCAGCAGCGTAGGGAGGGGTTATGGGGCCAACGTCCTGACTTTC. Its protein is CASSVGRGYGANVLTF. Together with reference TRBV9 and TRBJ2-6, the CDR3 gives the full variable domain: DSGVTQTPKHLITATGQRVTLRCSPRSGDLSVYWYQQSLDQGLQFLIQYYNGEERAKGNILERFSAQQFPDLHSELNLSSLELGDSALYFCASSVGRGYGANVLTFGAGSRLTVL.

The rearrangement uses TRBV30 and TRBJ2-1; the D is unclear. The V end was cut by 6 bases, the J end by 7 bases, with 16 bases between. The CDR3 extends over 13 amino acids. Per the germline V gene, CDR1 is GTSNPN and CDR2 is SVGIG (reference sequence). As DNA, the CDR3 is TGTGCCTGTGACCCCTCTATTCAGAATGAGCAGTTCTTC. Residues: CACDPSIQNEQFF.

Only one count was recorded for this clone. CDR3 nucleotides: TGTGCCAGCAGCCAAGGGACTAGCGGGATTAATGAGCAGTTCTTC. Translation gives CASSQGTSGINEQFF. The chain links TRBV14 to TRBJ2-1; the match to TRBD2 covers 12 bases. The CDR3 loop spans 15 amino acids. The germline V gene encodes CDR1 SGHDN and CDR2 FVKESK. Losses at the gene ends were 1 base for V and 7 bases for J; bases not matched to a gene: 2.

The chain combines TRBV5-1 with TRBJ2-7, with 9 bases fitting TRBD2. Germline trimming cut 4 bases from V and 7 bases from J; bases unmatched to any gene: 15. Germline CDR1 is SGHRS and CDR2 is YFSETQ. The CDR3 runs 16 residues. The CDR3 sequence is CASSVRGAGGPWEQYF. CDR3 in DNA: TGCGCCAGCAGCGTCAGGGGGGCGGGAGGGCCTTGGGAGCAGTACTTC.

This sequence joins TRBV28 and TRBJ2-7; TRBD2 is a possible D gene (6 bases). Germline loops: CDR1 MDHEN, CDR2 SYDVKM. The CDR3 sequence is 14 residues long. The ends were cut back, 6 bases at V and 3 bases at J, with 15 bases in the middle. CDR3 coding DNA: TGTGCCAGCAGCCTCGAGGGGAGGATCTACGAGCAGTACTTC. This sequence encodes CASSLEGRIYEQYF.

The chain carries TRBV7-2 and TRBJ2-6; D gene ambiguous. Deletions cut 2 bases from V and 1 base from J, with 6 bases between. Looked up from germline, CDR1 is SGHTA and CDR2 is FQGNSA. The CDR3 runs 15 residues. CDR3 amino acids: CASSLLGSGANVLTF. DNA for the CDR3: TGTGCCAGCAGCTTATTAGGTTCTGGGGCCAACGTCCTGACTTTC.